This record looks at one T cell receptor beta chain sequence and its context. The V gene lost 7 bases and the J gene lost 8 bases, with 14 bases spanning the gap. CDR1 and CDR2 from the germline V gene are LNHDA and SQIVND (reference sequence). The CDR3 contains 12 residues. The protocol was immunoSEQ multiplex PCR, while the TCRdb copy is restricted to in-frame clones and leaves out a portion. The table shows around 50,000 clones, with roughly 83% occurring only once. These data belong to a study of blood T cell repertoires in COVID-19. Source material: peripheral blood. V usage is TRBV19 and J usage is TRBJ1-1; D remains unclear. The receptor's source is a human donor in a cohort sampled during active COVID-19. CDR3 in amino acids: CASNQYRGEAFF. CDR3 nucleotide sequence: TGTGCCAGTAATCAATACCGAGGGGAAGCTTTCTTT.